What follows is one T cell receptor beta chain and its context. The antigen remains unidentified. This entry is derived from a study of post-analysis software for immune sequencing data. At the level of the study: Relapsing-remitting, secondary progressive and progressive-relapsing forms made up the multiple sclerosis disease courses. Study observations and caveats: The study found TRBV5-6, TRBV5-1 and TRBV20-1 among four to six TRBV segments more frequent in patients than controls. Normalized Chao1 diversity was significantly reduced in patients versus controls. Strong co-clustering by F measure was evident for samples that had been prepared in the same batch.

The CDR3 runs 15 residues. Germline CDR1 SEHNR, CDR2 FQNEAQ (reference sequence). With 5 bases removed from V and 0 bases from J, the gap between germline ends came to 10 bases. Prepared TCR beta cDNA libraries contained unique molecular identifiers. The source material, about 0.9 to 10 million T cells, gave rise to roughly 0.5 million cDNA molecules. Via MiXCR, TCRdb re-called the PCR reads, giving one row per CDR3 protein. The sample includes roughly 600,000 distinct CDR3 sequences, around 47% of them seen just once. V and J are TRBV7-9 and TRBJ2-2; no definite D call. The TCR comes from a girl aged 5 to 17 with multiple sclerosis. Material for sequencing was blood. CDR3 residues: CASSPDKTNTGELFF. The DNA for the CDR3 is TGTGCCAGCAGCCCCGACAAAACGAACACCGGGGAGCTGTTTTTT.